One and the same sample provided the 14 T cell receptor beta chains below, sequenced in a study of T cells after yellow fever vaccination. TCRdb reanalysed the 5' RACE reads using MiXCR and keeps one entry per CDR3 protein. The data contain 350,000 to 550,000 distinct CDR3 sequences, roughly a sixth of them singletons. Sequenced material: PBMCs, taken before the yellow fever booster vaccination. The source is a man younger than 30 who received the YFV17D yellow fever vaccine.

This clonotype was detected only a few times. The chain links TRBV5-4 to TRBJ2-1; 8 bases are shared with TRBD1. V lost 3 bases to trimming and J lost 2 bases; unmatched junction nucleotides: 1. The CDR3 totals 14 residues. Germline V gene sequence: CDR1 SGHNT, CDR2 YYREEE (reference sequence). CDR3 loop: CASSSTGAYNEQFF. In DNA form, the CDR3 reads TGTGCCAGCAGCTCGACAGGGGCCTACAATGAGCAGTTCTTC. Drawing the rest from reference TRBV5-4 and TRBJ2-1, the complete variable domain is ETGVTQSPTHLIKTRGQQVTLRCSSQSGHNTVSWYQQALGQGPQFIFQYYREEENGRGNFPPRFSGLQFPNYSSELNVNALELDDSALYLCASSSTGAYNEQFFGPGTRLTVL.

This chain links TRBV7-2 with TRBJ2-5, with 7 bases matching TRBD2. CDR3 length equals 13 residues. Germline V gene data show CDR1 as SGHTA and CDR2 as FQGNSA. J lost 5 bases, V lost 6 bases, and 6 bases had no gene match. The CDR3 DNA follows: TGTGCCAGCAGGGGAGGGGTGGTTGAGACCCAGTACTTC. Translating it yields CASRGGVVETQYF.

This clonotype appeared many times. CDR3 coding DNA: TGTGCCAGCAGCCCTTACAGGGGGCTCGGGTACGAGCAGTACTTC. It codes for CASSPYRGLGYEQYF. The rearrangement joins TRBV27 to TRBJ2-7, with 9 bases that match TRBD1. The CDR3 loop spans 15 amino acids. The germline V gene encodes CDR1 MNHEY and CDR2 SMNVEV (reference sequence). The trim removed 6 bases at V and 4 bases at J, leaving 10 bases unmatched.

The chain uses TRBV6-4 and TRBJ2-3, with a tentative D call TRBD2 (6 bases). The CDR3 runs to 18 residues. The V gene lost 0 bases and the J gene lost 4 bases, with 20 bases spanning the gap. Germline V CDR1 and CDR2: MRHNA, SNTAGT. The CDR3 coding sequence is TGTGCCAGCAGTGACTCGACGCTAGGCCCCGGAGGGGCAGATACGCAGTATTTT. Residues: CASSDSTLGPGGADTQYF.

This clonotype came up many times. CDR3 sequence reads: CSATTLARTDTQYF. CDR3 coding DNA: TGCAGTGCCACCACGCTAGCGAGGACAGATACGCAGTATTTT. V is TRBV20-1 and J is TRBJ2-3; a weak D match, TRBD2 (6 bases). The germline gives CDR1 DFQATT, CDR2 SNEGSKA (reference sequence). This CDR3 is built from 14 residues. V gave up 6 bases and J gave up 3 bases, with 16 bases separating them.

V usage is TRBV11-1 and J usage is TRBJ2-1, with 7 bases that match TRBD2. With V trimmed by 2 bases and J by 3 bases, 4 bases remained unmatched. The CDR3 totals 15 residues. CDR1 and CDR2 from the germline V gene are SGHAT and FQDESV (reference sequence). CDR3 sequence (DNA): TGTGCCAGCAGCTTACCCGCTAGCGGCTACAATGAGCAGTTCTTC. Protein sequence: CASSLPASGYNEQFF.

The V call is TRBV20-1, the J call TRBJ2-3; D uncertain. Trimming removed 4 bases from V and 6 bases from J, with 8 bases in between. Germline CDR1 and CDR2: DFQATT and SNEGSKA (reference sequence). The CDR3 is 11 residues long. Written as DNA, the CDR3 is TGCAGTGCTATAAAAGAGGATACGCAGTATTTT. Protein sequence: CSAIKEDTQYF.

V is TRBV5-4 and J is TRBJ2-5, with 8 bases identical to TRBD1. With 1 base clipped from V and 0 bases from J, the junction kept 5 bases outside the gene matches. Germline V gives CDR1 SGHNT, CDR2 YYREEE (reference sequence). This CDR3 has 16 amino acids. CDR3 bases: TGTGCCAGCAGCTTGCCTGACAGGGGCTACCAAGAGACCCAGTACTTC. This gives the protein CASSLPDRGYQETQYF.

The V and J genes are TRBV5-1 and TRBJ2-1, with D hard to call. Germline V CDR1 and CDR2: SGHRS, YFSETQ. This CDR3 region has 11 residues. V was cut by 4 bases and J by 6 bases, with 5 bases left in between. The CDR3 region has the DNA TGCGCCAGCAGCGCCAGCAATGAGCAGTTCTTC. Its translation: CASSASNEQFF.

The chain joins TRBV5-1 to TRBJ2-7, with TRBD1 matching 7 bases. The CDR3 is 13 residues long. The V gene end was trimmed by 6 bases and the J gene end by 3 bases; junction bases not matched to a gene: 6. The germline V gene encodes CDR1 SGHRS and CDR2 YFSETQ. CDR3 residues: CASIMTGNYEQYV. The CDR3 DNA reads TGCGCCAGCATCATGACAGGGAACTACGAGCAGTACGTC.

The sample holds a few counts of this clonotype. The V gene is TRBV27, the J gene TRBJ1-5, with D hard to call. CDR3 size: 13 residues. The V end was cut by 6 bases, the J end by 3 bases, with 9 bases between. Germline CDR1 is MNHEY and CDR2 is SMNVEV (reference sequence). This CDR3 reads CASRAGFNQPQHF. CDR3 bases: TGTGCCAGCAGAGCGGGGTTCAATCAGCCCCAGCATTTT.

The rearrangement uses TRBV11-2 and TRBJ2-1, with a possible D match to TRBD1 (6 bases). This CDR3 has 17 residues. Trimming shortened V by 1 base and J by 1 base, and 14 bases separated the two germline ends. CDR1 and CDR2 (germline): SGHAT, FQNNGV. The CDR3 spells CASSLVGRGRSYNEQFF. The CDR3 nucleotides are TGTGCCAGCAGCTTAGTGGGCAGGGGACGGTCCTACAATGAGCAGTTCTTC.

The chain has TRBV10-3 and TRBJ1-6; 9 positions agree with TRBD1. Germline V CDR1 and CDR2: ENHRY, SYGVKD. The V segment lost 6 bases and the J segment 10 bases; nucleotides outside the gene matches: 10. CDR3 length: 15 amino acids. The CDR3 sequence: CAIRKKQGAESPLHF. In DNA, the CDR3 is TGTGCCATCAGGAAAAAACAGGGGGCGGAATCACCCCTCCACTTT.

This chain links TRBV4-1 with TRBJ1-1; 7 bases fit TRBD1. Germline-derived CDR1 and CDR2 are MGHRA and YSYEKL. The CDR3 totals 12 residues. Trimming took 0 bases from V and 10 from J; bases not matched to a gene: 2. CDR3 sequence: CASSQDRGRAFF. The CDR3 bases are TGCGCCAGCAGCCAAGATAGGGGGCGAGCTTTCTTT.